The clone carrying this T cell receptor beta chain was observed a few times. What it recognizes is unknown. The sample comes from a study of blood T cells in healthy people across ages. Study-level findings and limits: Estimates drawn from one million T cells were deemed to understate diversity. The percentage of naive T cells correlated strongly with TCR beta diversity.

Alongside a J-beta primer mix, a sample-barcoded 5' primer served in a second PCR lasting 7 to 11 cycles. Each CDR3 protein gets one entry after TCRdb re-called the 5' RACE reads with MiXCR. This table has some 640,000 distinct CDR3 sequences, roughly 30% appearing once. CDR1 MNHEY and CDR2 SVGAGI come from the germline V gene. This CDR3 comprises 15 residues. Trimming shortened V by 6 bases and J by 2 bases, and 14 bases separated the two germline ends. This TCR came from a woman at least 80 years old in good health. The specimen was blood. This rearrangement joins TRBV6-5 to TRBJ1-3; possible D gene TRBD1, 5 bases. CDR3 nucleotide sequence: TGTGCCAGCAGGCTCCAGAGGGGAACTGGAAACACCATATATTTT. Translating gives CASRLQRGTGNTIYF.